The 31 T cell receptor beta chains presented below share a single source sample, sequenced in a study of T cell repertoires in cytomegalovirus infection. MiXCR was run by TCRdb on the reads, yielding one entry per CDR3 protein. The data show roughly 280,000 distinct CDR3 sequences, with 9.1% seen just once and around 16% held by the top ten. Sequencing used PBMCs. Every receptor here comes from a human donor in good health (CMV status not recorded). Some clones in this sample may be carry-over from other donors' samples.

V usage is TRBV18 and J usage is TRBJ2-5, with a tentative D call TRBD2 (6 bases). V dropped 5 bases and J dropped 4 bases, with 11 bases sitting between them. Germline lookup yields CDR1 KGHSH and CDR2 LQKENI. This CDR3 contains 13 residues. The CDR3: CASSTGLGETQYF. In nucleotides, the CDR3 is TGTGCCAGCTCAACGGGACTCGGAGAGACCCAGTACTTC.

The table lists this clonotype with many counts. V usage is TRBV19 and J usage is TRBJ1-2; D gene unclear. The CDR3 runs to 15 residues. Germline values: CDR1 LNHDA, CDR2 SQIVND (reference sequence). The ends were cut back, 5 bases at V and 2 bases at J, with 15 bases in the middle. The CDR3 loop is CASSSSSPSNYGYTF. Written as DNA, the CDR3 is TGTGCCAGTAGTTCTAGCTCTCCATCCAACTATGGCTACACCTTC.

This clonotype has a count of ten or more. This chain links TRBV12-3 or TRBV12-4 with TRBJ1-2; no firm D call. CDR3 size: 13 residues. Deletions cut 6 bases from V and 2 bases from J, with 10 bases between. The CDR3 DNA is TGTGCCAGCAGGCAGGCAGGCAACTATGGCTACACCTTC. It codes for CASRQAGNYGYTF.

In regard to this clonotype: A read error may be the cause here, since a much bigger clone is one base away. The DNA is omitted, as the CDR3 cannot be located on it reliably, and the CDR3 follows TCRdb's listing. This chain links TRBV7-8 with TRBJ1-2; TRBD1, the table's D call, was not compared with the DNA. Termini included, the CDR3 measures 14 amino acids. Germline V gene sequence: CDR1 SGHVS, CDR2 FQNEAQ. The CDR3 here is CASSFGGGNYGHTF.

This clonotype was observed a few times. The chain joins TRBV29-1 to TRBJ2-7; no clear D gene. In germline, CDR1 is SQVTM, CDR2 ANQGSEA. V was trimmed by 7 bases and J by 0 bases, leaving 16 bases between them. The CDR3 has 14 residues. For the CDR3, the DNA is TGCAGCGCAGTGCAAAGTAGAAGCTCCTACGAGCAGTACTTC. It is translated as CSAVQSRSSYEQYF.

Many counts were recorded for this clonotype. The chain couples TRBV5-4 to TRBJ2-7; TRBD1 matches at 8 bases. Germline trimming cut 4 bases from V and 5 bases from J; bases unmatched to any gene: 5. CDR1 and CDR2 (germline): SGHNT, YYREEE (reference sequence). The CDR3 is 13 residues long. The CDR3 sequence is CASSTGQGDEQYF. In nucleotides, the CDR3 is TGTGCCAGCAGCACAGGACAGGGCGACGAGCAGTACTTC.

The sample holds many counts of this clonotype. The CDR3 protein is CASSYAGVGNQPQHF. In nucleotides, the CDR3 is TGTGCCAGCAGTTACGCGGGGGTCGGAAATCAGCCCCAGCATTTT. V gene TRBV6-2 or TRBV6-3 combines with J gene TRBJ1-5, with D possibly matching TRBD1 (5 bases). The germline gives CDR1 MNHEY, CDR2 SVGEGT. This CDR3 spans 15 amino acids. V shed 2 bases and J shed 4 bases, with 12 bases lying between them.

The J gene is TRBJ2-7, the V gene TRBV5-1, with 7 bases fitting TRBD1. The CDR3 extends over 14 amino acids. The V gene end was trimmed by 0 bases and the J gene end by 7 bases; junction bases not matched to a gene: 7. Germline V lookup: CDR1 SGHRS, CDR2 YFSETQ. CDR3 loop: CASSLGDRAWEQYF. CDR3 nucleotide sequence: TGCGCCAGCAGCTTGGGAGACAGGGCGTGGGAGCAGTACTTC.

This clonotype was observed many times. The chain links TRBV7-2 to TRBJ1-1; D not resolved. V was trimmed by 8 bases and J by 7 bases, leaving 17 bases between them. The CDR3 spans 13 residues. CDR1 SGHTA and CDR2 FQGNSA come from the germline V gene. CDR3 amino acids: CASEAGFGREAFF. Here the CDR3 DNA reads TGTGCCAGCGAGGCTGGGTTCGGGCGTGAAGCTTTCTTT.

Many counts were recorded for this clonotype. This chain connects TRBV12-3 or TRBV12-4 to TRBJ1-5, with a possible D match to TRBD1 (5 bases). The CDR3 spans 15 residues. Trimming took off 7 bases at V and 1 base at J, with 14 bases between the two ends. CDR3 in DNA: TGTGCCAGCAACGTAAAGGGGCCAAGCAATCAGCCCCAGCATTTT. Its protein product is CASNVKGPSNQPQHF.

The chain recombines TRBV29-1 with TRBJ2-1; 7 positions agree with TRBD2. Germline V gene data show CDR1 as SQVTM and CDR2 as ANQGSEA. The CDR3 spans 13 residues. Trimming at V came to 0 bases and at J to 7 bases, leaving 3 bases not matched to a gene. CDR3: CSVEEEAGNEQFF. The CDR3 DNA follows: TGCAGCGTTGAAGAGGAAGCGGGGAATGAGCAGTTCTTC.

This clonotype was seen repeatedly, ten times or more. The CDR3 spells CASSLHEGNSPLHF. Here the CDR3 DNA reads TGCGCCAGCAGCCTTCACGAGGGTAATTCACCCCTCCACTTT. The V gene is TRBV4-3, the J gene TRBJ1-6; no clear D gene. The germline V and J ends were trimmed by 4 bases and 6 bases, with 10 bases remaining between them. Germline V lookup: CDR1 LGHNA, CDR2 YSLEER. This CDR3 is 14 amino acids long.

The V call is TRBV28, the J call TRBJ1-6; the match to TRBD1 covers 7 bases. This CDR3 is built from 14 residues. Per the germline V gene, CDR1 is MDHEN and CDR2 is SYDVKM. V lost 5 bases, J lost 10 bases, and 8 bases stayed unmatched. DNA for the CDR3: TGTGCCAGCAGTATACCGACAGGGAACTCACCCCTCCACTTT. Amino acids: CASSIPTGNSPLHF.

Only a few counts were recorded for this clonotype. The V gene is TRBV19, the J gene TRBJ2-2; D gene unclear. CDR3 length: 13 amino acids. V was shortened by 7 bases and J by 7 bases, with 13 bases between the two germline ends. The germline V gene encodes CDR1 LNHDA and CDR2 SQIVND (reference sequence). CDR3 sequence: CASTVIRGGELFF. Written as DNA, the CDR3 is TGTGCCAGTACCGTGATACGAGGCGGGGAGCTGTTTTTT.

This clonotype has a count of ten or more. J is TRBJ2-3 and V is TRBV7-2, with D unclear. The CDR3 has 14 amino acids. CDR1 and CDR2 from the germline V gene are SGHTA and FQGNSA. Trimming stripped 1 base from V and 5 bases from J, with 10 bases between. This CDR3 reads CASSLGGAVDTQYF. For the CDR3, the DNA is TGTGCCAGCAGCTTAGGGGGTGCCGTAGATACGCAGTATTTT. The full variable domain, rest sourced from reference TRBV7-2 and TRBJ2-3, is GAGVSQSPSNKVTEKGKDVELRCDPISGHTALYWYRQSLGQGLEFLIYFQGNSAPDKSGLPSDRFSAERTGGSVSTLTIQRTQQEDSAVYLCASSLGGAVDTQYFGPGTRLTVL.

This chain connects TRBV7-8 to TRBJ2-3; 11 bases fit TRBD2. The germline gives CDR1 SGHVS, CDR2 FQNEAQ. This CDR3 is built from 16 residues. The V segment lost 5 bases and the J segment 5 bases; nucleotides outside the gene matches: 9. CDR3 residues: CASSGSSGRIVDTQYF. The CDR3 bases are TGTGCCAGCAGCGGGTCTAGCGGGAGGATCGTAGATACGCAGTATTTT.

This clonotype was counted many times. This chain links TRBV7-2 with TRBJ2-7, with TRBD2 identical over 8 bases. CDR3 size: 13 residues. Trimming took 5 bases from V and 3 from J; bases not matched to a gene: 3. Germline values: CDR1 SGHTA, CDR2 FQGNSA. The CDR3 nucleotides are TGTGCCAGCAGCCACAGCGGGAGCTACGAGCAGTACTTC. Protein: CASSHSGSYEQYF.

This clonotype was seen many times. The chain combines TRBV20-1 with TRBJ2-3; 7 nucleotides line up with TRBD2. Trimming removed 0 bases from V and 1 base from J; junction bases left unmatched: 4. Germline CDR1 and CDR2: DFQATT and SNEGSKA (reference sequence). This CDR3 comprises 15 residues. CDR3 amino acids: CSARDPSGGTDTQYF. DNA of the CDR3: TGCAGTGCTAGAGATCCCAGCGGGGGCACAGATACGCAGTATTTT.

The sample holds a few counts of this clonotype. The rearrangement links TRBV11-2 to TRBJ2-3; D is ambiguous. The V gene's germline CDR1 is SGHAT and CDR2 FQNNGV. The V and J ends lost 5 bases and 0 bases respectively, with 12 bases between them. The CDR3 spans 15 residues. The CDR3 sequence: CASSGWLESTDTQYF. The CDR3 DNA reads as TGTGCCAGCAGCGGATGGTTGGAGAGCACAGATACGCAGTATTTT.

CDR3 sequence reads: CATSDYGTGEDTQYF. Written as DNA, the CDR3 is TGTGCCACCAGTGATTACGGGACAGGAGAAGATACGCAGTATTTT. The chain has TRBV24-1 and TRBJ2-3; 8 bases map to TRBD1. The germline V gene has CDR1 KGHDR and CDR2 SFDVKD. V lost 2 bases, J lost 5 bases, and 5 bases stayed unmatched. The CDR3 extends over 15 amino acids.

This clonotype was seen ten or more times. The chain recombines TRBV6-1 with TRBJ2-7, with D tentatively TRBD2 (5 bases). The CDR3 runs to 15 residues. The V end was cut by 8 bases, the J end by 2 bases, with 19 bases between. Germline loops: CDR1 MNHNS, CDR2 SASEGT. The CDR3 sequence is CASVIRQRKTYEQYF. The CDR3 DNA reads TGTGCCAGCGTCATACGGCAGCGGAAGACCTACGAGCAGTACTTC.

The chain is built from TRBV7-2 and TRBJ1-1, with a possible D match to TRBD1 (6 bases). Germline V gene lookup returns CDR1 SGHTA and CDR2 FQGNSA. CDR3 size: 14 residues. V dropped 4 bases and J dropped 6 bases, with 15 bases sitting between them. The CDR3 reads CASSSSGASPEAFF. The CDR3 DNA sequence: TGTGCCAGCAGCTCATCAGGGGCGTCGCCTGAAGCTTTCTTT. The full variable domain, rest sourced from reference TRBV7-2 and TRBJ1-1, is GAGVSQSPSNKVTEKGKDVELRCDPISGHTALYWYRQSLGQGLEFLIYFQGNSAPDKSGLPSDRFSAERTGGSVSTLTIQRTQQEDSAVYLCASSSSGASPEAFFGQGTRLTVV.

The chain combines TRBV30 with TRBJ1-1, with TRBD1 as a possible D gene (5 bases). CDR1 is GTSNPN and CDR2 is SVGIG in the germline V gene (reference sequence). The CDR3 is made up of 13 amino acids. Trimming stripped 0 bases from V and 4 bases from J, with 9 bases between. In DNA, the CDR3 is TGTGCCTGGAGTGTCGGGGCGGGCACTGAAGCTTTCTTT. It codes for CAWSVGAGTEAFF.

This clonotype was seen many times. The chain combines TRBV2 with TRBJ2-7; a weak D match, TRBD1 (6 bases). V dropped 7 bases and J dropped 4 bases, with 17 bases sitting between them. In germline, CDR1 is SNHLY, CDR2 FYNNEI. The CDR3 is made up of 14 amino acids. The CDR3 DNA reads TGTGCCAGCACTTTTTCCTACAGGGAGTACGAGCAGTACTTC. Translating it yields CASTFSYREYEQYF. Drawing the rest from reference TRBV2 and TRBJ2-7, the complete variable domain is EPEVTQTPSHQVTQMGQEVILRCVPISNHLYFYWYRQILGQKVEFLVSFYNNEISEKSEIFDDQFSVERPDGSNFTLKIRSTKLEDSAMYFCASTFSYREYEQYFGPGTRLTVT.

This clonotype showed up many times. The chain has TRBV19 and TRBJ2-6; TRBD1 matches at 12 bases. With V trimmed by 3 bases and J by 0 bases, 12 bases remained unmatched. This CDR3 contains 21 residues. Germline V gives CDR1 LNHDA, CDR2 SQIVND (reference sequence). The CDR3 spells CASSMGQGALVTFSGANVLTF. The CDR3 bases are TGTGCCAGTAGTATGGGACAGGGGGCGCTAGTCACCTTCTCTGGGGCCAACGTCCTGACTTTC.

This clonotype was seen many times. The CDR3 DNA follows: TGCAGTGCTAGTAATGAAGGGTACTATGGCTACACCTTC. Translating it yields CSASNEGYYGYTF. This chain connects TRBV20-1 to TRBJ1-2; no firm D call. Germline CDR1 reads DFQATT; CDR2 reads SNEGSKA (reference sequence). V was pared by 3 bases and J by 3 bases, with 11 bases between. The CDR3 runs 13 residues.

Ten or more counts support this clonotype. The gene calls are TRBV7-2 and TRBJ2-1; weak D call: TRBD2 (6 bases). The CDR3 totals 14 residues. V was shortened by 4 bases and J by 10 bases, with 17 bases between the two germline ends. In germline, CDR1 is SGHTA, CDR2 FQGNSA. CDR3 bases: TGTGCCAGCAGCTCCCCCGGGAGAGGACAAGAGCAGTTCTTC. Protein product: CASSSPGRGQEQFF.

This clonotype appeared many times. The gene calls are TRBV7-2 and TRBJ2-1; D is ambiguous. V lost 6 bases and J 0 bases, leaving 15 bases between the germline ends. Germline V gene data show CDR1 as SGHTA and CDR2 as FQGNSA. CDR3 size: 16 residues. CDR3 loop: CASRQEPGISYNEQFF. The CDR3 nucleotides read TGTGCCAGCAGGCAAGAGCCAGGAATCTCCTACAATGAGCAGTTCTTC.

The sample holds a few counts of this clonotype. V and J are TRBV19 and TRBJ2-3; no definite D call. CDR3 length equals 13 residues. Germline V CDR1 and CDR2: LNHDA, SQIVND (reference sequence). V was clipped by 3 bases and J by 5 bases, with 9 bases between them. For the CDR3, the DNA is TGTGCCAGTAGTATCCCGGCCGGAGATACGCAGTATTTT. It translates to CASSIPAGDTQYF.

Only one count was recorded for this clonotype. With a much larger clone just one base away, this may be a read error. The rearrangement joins TRBV7-3 to TRBJ2-5; D gene uncertain. Germline V gene sequence: CDR1 SGHTA, CDR2 FQGTGA. The CDR3 totals 14 residues. CDR3 loop: CASSLNGGQETKYF. The CDR3 nucleotides are TGTGCCAGCAGCTTAAACGGCGGCCAAGAGACCAAGTACTTC.

This clonotype occurred a few times. The chain couples TRBV5-1 to TRBJ2-5; D could derive from TRBD1 or TRBD2 (5 bases each). V lost 5 bases and J lost 2, with 16 bases in between. The germline V gene has CDR1 SGHRS and CDR2 YFSETQ. This CDR3 has 15 residues. The CDR3 DNA follows: TGCGCCAGCAGTCGGGACGGACCCAGACAAGAGACCCAGTACTTC. Protein product: CASSRDGPRQETQYF.